These 13 T cell receptor beta chains share one sample of origin, sequenced in a study of response to subunit inactivated influenza vaccine. TCRdb reprocessed the RT-PCR reads with MiXCR, giving one entry per CDR3 protein. Among approximately 730,000 distinct CDR3 sequences listed, more than 11% were seen once. The sample in question was PBMCs from blood, obtained 14 to 15 days before vaccination. Receptors originate from a man between 45 and 60 years old who received an inactivated influenza vaccine.

The rearrangement joins TRBV12-3 or TRBV12-4 to TRBJ2-5; the D call may be TRBD1 or TRBD2 (5 bases each). Trimming cost V 8 bases and J 7 bases, with 14 bases left between them. The CDR3 is 12 amino acids. The CDR3 DNA is TGTGCCAGCGTCAGGGTTGGGGGGACCCAGTACTTC. Its translation is CASVRVGGTQYF.

The table lists this clonotype with many counts. This chain uses TRBV13 with TRBJ2-7; D may be TRBD1 (6 bases). This CDR3 comprises 14 residues. The germline V and J ends were trimmed by 4 bases and 7 bases, with 17 bases remaining between them. Germline V gene sequence: CDR1 PRHDT, CDR2 FYEKMQ (reference sequence). The CDR3 loop reads CASSSGTSSQEQYF. CDR3 in DNA: TGTGCCAGCAGCTCCGGGACATCATCCCAGGAGCAGTACTTC.

There are a few counts of this clonotype. The chain joins TRBV3-1 to TRBJ2-1; TRBD2 is a possible D gene (5 bases). This CDR3 spans 14 amino acids. The V gene lost 1 base and the J gene lost 5 bases, with 9 bases spanning the gap. Germline V gives CDR1 LGHDT, CDR2 YNNKEL (reference sequence). The CDR3 DNA is TGTGCCAGCAGCCAAGCCCGGGGAAACAATGAGCAGTTCTTC. Amino acids: CASSQARGNNEQFF.

This clonotype was counted between two and nine times. This sequence joins TRBV12-5 and TRBJ1-1; the D is unclear. Trimming stripped 5 bases from V and 3 bases from J, with 13 bases between. CDR1 LGHNT and CDR2 FRNRAP come from the germline V gene. The CDR3 runs 14 residues. The CDR3 DNA reads TGTGCTAGTGGTAAGGGATTTTCCGACACTGAAGCTTTCTTT. It is translated as CASGKGFSDTEAFF.

Concerning this clonotype itself: Germline is not matched at one junction end, which may reflect a read error. The V gene is TRBV7-8, the J gene TRBJ2-3; 9 bases line up with TRBD2. Germline V lookup: CDR1 SGHVS, CDR2 FQNEAQ. This CDR3 is 12 amino acids long. CDR3 DNA: TGTGCCAGCAGCCACGGGGGGACTAGCTTAGCATTT. Amino acids: CASSHGGTSLAF.

V gene TRBV4-1 combines with J gene TRBJ1-5; 11 bases fit TRBD1. This CDR3 contains 17 residues. Trimming cost V 1 base and J 7 bases; bases outside gene matches: 9. Germline CDR1 is MGHRA and CDR2 is YSYEKL. CDR3 in DNA: TGCGCCAGCAGCCAAGTTCCAGGACAGGGGGCTGAGCAGCCCCAGCATTTT. Translating it yields CASSQVPGQGAEQPQHF.

This clonotype was counted a few times. The rearrangement links TRBV2 to TRBJ2-7; 10 bases align to TRBD1. Trimming removed 1 base from V and 2 bases from J; junction bases left unmatched: 5. Germline CDR1 and CDR2: SNHLY and FYNNEI. The CDR3 runs 16 residues. This chain's CDR3 is CASSEGGTGDAYEQYF. The CDR3 nucleotides read TGTGCCAGCAGTGAAGGTGGGACAGGGGATGCCTACGAGCAGTACTTC.

This rearrangement joins TRBV15 to TRBJ2-1; 7 bases fit TRBD2. With 6 bases clipped from V and 2 bases from J, the junction kept 4 bases outside the gene matches. This CDR3 has 14 amino acids. Germline-derived CDR1 and CDR2 are LNHNV and YYDKDF (reference sequence). In DNA, the CDR3 is TGTGCCACCAGATTGAGCGGGACCTACAATGAGCAGTTCTTC. Translating it yields CATRLSGTYNEQFF. The full variable domain, rest sourced from reference TRBV15 and TRBJ2-1, is DAMVIQNPRYQVTQFGKPVTLSCSQTLNHNVMYWYQQKSSQAPKLLFHYYDKDFNNEADTPDNFQSRRPNTSFCFLDIRSPGLGDTAMYLCATRLSGTYNEQFFGPGTRLTVL.

The sample holds a few counts of this clonotype. V usage is TRBV28 and J usage is TRBJ1-3, with D possibly matching TRBD1 (5 bases). Germline V gives CDR1 MDHEN, CDR2 SYDVKM. Trimming took 2 bases from V and 1 from J, leaving 12 bases between them. The CDR3 contains 16 residues. This chain's CDR3 is CASSLRQRTSGNTIYF. DNA of the CDR3: TGTGCCAGCAGTTTACGACAGCGCACATCTGGAAACACCATATATTTT.

This clonotype was recorded a few times. The chain links TRBV20-1 to TRBJ1-1; D ambiguous. Germline CDR1 DFQATT, CDR2 SNEGSKA (reference sequence). V shed 3 bases and J shed 0 bases, with 11 bases lying between them. The CDR3 runs 14 residues. In DNA form, the CDR3 reads TGCAGTGCTAGGTGGCAGAGGATGAACACTGAAGCTTTCTTT. Encoded protein: CSARWQRMNTEAFF.

The genes are TRBV20-1 and TRBJ2-7, with D possibly matching TRBD1 (5 bases). Between the trimmed V and J ends, which lost 6 bases and 4 bases, there was a span of 10 bases. CDR3 length equals 11 residues. From germline, CDR1 is DFQATT and CDR2 SNEGSKA (reference sequence). The CDR3 DNA sequence: TGCAGTGCCATTAACAGGTACGAGCAGTACTTC. This encodes CSAINRYEQYF.

V gene TRBV4-3 combines with J gene TRBJ2-4; possibly TRBD1 for D (6 bases). CDR1 LGHNA and CDR2 YSLEER come from the germline V gene. V was clipped by 1 base and J by 8 bases, with 15 bases between them. There are 15 residues in the CDR3. CDR3: CASSQVHRVGYIQYF. The CDR3 DNA sequence: TGCGCCAGCAGCCAAGTGCACAGGGTGGGGTACATTCAGTACTTC.

The chain has TRBV5-1 and TRBJ2-7; possible D gene TRBD1, 5 bases. V lost 1 base to trimming and J lost 2 bases, with 10 bases between them. The CDR3 runs to 14 residues. Germline CDR1 is SGHRS and CDR2 is YFSETQ. CDR3 sequence (DNA): TGCGCCAGCAGCTTGCGGTCAGGGCCCTACGAGCAGTACTTC. As protein: CASSLRSGPYEQYF.